This TCR beta chain was captured in a study of blood T cell repertoires in COVID-19. Across the study: Acute-phase and convalescent COVID-19 samples originated in the United States, Italy and Spain. Sample material is recorded as cDNA or gDNA derived from T cells, B-cell-depleted T cells, or PBMCs.

Source study methods: Reference gene primer amplification gave estimated nucleated cell counts. Using immunoSEQ multiplex PCR, the repertoire was profiled, and TCRdb retains in-frame clones only, with some absent. V, J and clone size reflect that table, while D and trimming were determined from the DNA. The sample shows roughly 94,000 clones, 75% to 85% of them seen only once. The length of the CDR3 is 14 residues. CDR1 and CDR2 (germline): SNHLY, FYNNEI. V dropped 4 bases and J dropped 0; count of bases not matched to a gene: 1. The TCR sequence derives from a man in his sixties with acute or convalescent COVID-19. The sequencing input was peripheral blood. The rearrangement joins TRBV2 to TRBJ2-3, with 7 nucleotides matching TRBD2. Here the CDR3 reads CASSAGGSTDTQYF. CDR3 bases: TGTGCCAGCAGTGCGGGGGGTAGCACAGATACGCAGTATTTT.